This T cell receptor beta chain originates from a study of blood T cell repertoires in COVID-19. Only in-frame clones appear in the TCRdb table, and some are missing; sequencing was by immunoSEQ multiplex PCR. The table lists under 200,000 clones, almost 85% of them singletons. The sample consisted of PBMCs or T cells enriched from blood (not recorded which). This TCR derives from a man aged 50 to 60 who had recovered from COVID-19.

The CDR3 DNA sequence: TGTGCCAGCAGCTTTAACTCACGGGGTGAGCAGTTCTTC. Residues: CASSFNSRGEQFF. This chain connects TRBV7-3 to TRBJ2-1; tentatively, D is TRBD2 (5 bases). Deletions cut 3 bases from V and 9 bases from J, with 12 bases between. Per the germline V gene, CDR1 is SGHTA and CDR2 is FQGTGA. The CDR3 runs to 13 residues. The complete variable domain, with remaining parts taken from reference TRBV7-3 and TRBJ2-1, reads GAGVSQTPSNKVTEKGKYVELRCDPISGHTALYWYRQSLGQGPEFLIYFQGTGAADDSGLPNDRFFAVRPEGSVSTLKIQRTERGDSAVYLCASSFNSRGEQFFGPGTRLTVL.